The sequence of this TCR beta chain was determined in a study of cytomegalovirus exposure and HLA in healthy donors. PCR amplification relied on 60 Vbeta primers (plus 13 Jbeta primers). The method was immunoSEQ multiplex PCR; TCRdb's version includes in-frame clones alone and lacks a portion of them. The sample holds over 70,000 clones, about 80% seen once. Germline lookup yields CDR1 SGHRS and CDR2 YFSETQ. CDR3 size: 15 residues. V trimming: 5 bases; J trimming: 5 bases; junction bases outside the gene matches: 7. This receptor was obtained from a man between 45 and 60 years old in good health and CMV-seropositive. The sequenced material came from PBMCs. V usage is TRBV5-1 and J usage is TRBJ2-5; TRBD2 matches 12 bases. This chain's CDR3 is CASRQTSGSVETQYF. The CDR3 region has the DNA TGCGCCAGCAGGCAGACTAGCGGGAGTGTTGAGACCCAGTACTTC.